The rows below give T cell receptor beta chains drawn from one sample of a study of blood T cell repertoires in COVID-19. The assay was immunoSEQ multiplex PCR, and TCRdb's table has in-frame clones only and misses some. This sample yields about 190,000 clones, of which around four fifths are seen a single time; roughly 17% belongs to the top ten. Sequenced sample: PBMCs or T cells enriched from blood (not recorded which). Every receptor here comes from a woman between 50 and 59 years old who had recovered from COVID-19. Each CDR3 is given with its conserved first and last residue. The D gene is left open where the match is weak. Clone size is not always given. Where it is, it says once, few, many or a class for expanded clones.

d_call clone_size j_call v_call cdr3_aa cdr3_nt
. few TRBJ1-3 TRBV7-2 CASSLVSGLSGNTIYF TGTGCCAGCAGCTTAGTCTCAGGGCTCTCTGGAAACACCATATATTTT
TRBD2 . TRBJ2-1 TRBV2 CASRRTRDDNEQFF TGTGCCAGCAGAAGGACTAGGGACGACAATGAGCAGTTCTTC
. once TRBJ2-7 TRBV15 CATSRDSGFEQYF TGTGCCACCAGCAGAGATTCAGGGTTCGAGCAGTACTTC
TRBD1 . TRBJ2-5 TRBV7-2 CASSSGQGQETQYF TGTGCCAGCAGCTCCGGACAGGGGCAAGAGACCCAGTACTTC
TRBD1 . TRBJ1-2 TRBV14 CASSQDRGGGYTF TGTGCCAGCAGCCAGGACAGGGGCGGAGGCTACACCTTC
TRBD1 once TRBJ2-3 TRBV29-1 CSSDLGTGGRDTQYF TGCAGCTCCGACCTAGGGACAGGGGGCAGAGATACGCAGTATTTT
TRBD1 . TRBJ1-5 TRBV28 CASSGTAGGLPQHF TGTGCCAGCAGCGGGACAGCGGGAGGTCTGCCCCAGCATTTT
TRBD1 . TRBJ2-5 TRBV5-1 CASSGGAGQGTETQYF TGCGCCAGCAGCGGCGGAGCTGGACAGGGGACAGAGACCCAGTACTTC
TRBD2 few TRBJ2-6 TRBV23-1 CASSQAWGRGSSGANVLTF TGCGCCAGCAGTCAAGCCTGGGGGAGGGGATCCTCTGGGGCCAACGTCCTGACTTTC
TRBD2 . TRBJ2-1 TRBV5-1 CASSPRTSGVGSGEQFF TGCGCCAGCAGCCCCCGGACTAGCGGGGTAGGTTCTGGTGAGCAGTTCTTC
TRBD1 . TRBJ1-6 TRBV27 CASSPPGTDQWPPLHF TGTGCCAGCAGTCCCCCCGGGACAGACCAATGGCCACCCCTCCACTTT
. . TRBJ2-4 TRBV7-6 CASSLLQGERFGNIQYF TGTGCCAGCAGCTTACTACAGGGTGAGCGCTTTGGAAACATTCAGTACTTC
TRBD1 . TRBJ1-2 TRBV6-2/TRBV6-3 CASSTTTGAVGYTF TGTGCCAGCAGTACCACGACAGGGGCGGTCGGCTACACCTTC
. . TRBJ2-1 TRBV7-9 CASSSYRQSYNEQFF TGTGCCAGCAGCTCATACCGACAGTCCTACAATGAGCAGTTCTTC
. . TRBJ1-5 TRBV28 CASSRHTGNQPQHF TGTGCCAGCAGTCGACACACCGGCAATCAGCCCCAGCATTTT
. . TRBJ2-1 TRBV25-1 CASSESGISYNEQFF TGTGCCAGCAGTGAGTCAGGGATCTCCTACAATGAGCAGTTCTTC
. . TRBJ2-1 TRBV3-1/TRBV3-2 CASSQEGLYNEQFF TGTGCCAGCAGCCAAGAGGGACTGTACAATGAGCAGTTCTTC
. . TRBJ2-1 TRBV5-6 CASSLQVGLRAYNEQFF TGTGCCAGCAGCTTGCAGGTGGGCCTGAGGGCCTACAATGAGCAGTTCTTC
. . TRBJ1-2 TRBV7-2 CASSLDGGGYTF TGTGCCAGCAGCTTAGATGGGGGCGGCTACACCTTC
. . TRBJ1-4 TRBV10-3 CATKQGTGDEKLFF TGTGCCACGAAACAGGGAACCGGGGACGAAAAACTGTTTTTT
. . TRBJ2-7 TRBV4-3 CASSQGTSSYEQYF TGCGCCAGCAGCCAGGGGACTTCTTCCTACGAGCAGTACTTC
TRBD2 . TRBJ2-7 TRBV4-1 CASSHNTGTSGYEQYF TGCGCCAGCAGCCATAACACCGGGACTAGCGGTTACGAGCAGTACTTC
TRBD1 . TRBJ1-4 TRBV28 CASTGTGAGKLFF TGTGCCAGCACCGGGACAGGGGCGGGAAAACTGTTTTTT
TRBD2 many TRBJ2-1 TRBV4-1 CASSSRTSGRGEQFF TGCGCCAGCAGCTCCCGGACTAGCGGGAGGGGAGAGCAGTTCTTC
. . TRBJ1-6 TRBV7-2 CASSLLNSPLHF TGTGCCAGCAGCTTACTGAATTCACCCCTCCACTTT
. few TRBJ1-1 TRBV29-1 CSVTNLPGESNTEAFF TGCAGCGTAACGAACCTCCCAGGGGAATCGAACACTGAAGCTTTCTTT
TRBD2 . TRBJ2-1 TRBV9 CASSVGTSWFYEQFF TGTGCCAGCAGCGTAGGGACTAGCTGGTTTTATGAGCAGTTCTTC
. . TRBJ2-5 TRBV27 CASSGVSQETQYF TGTGCCAGCAGTGGAGTCTCGCAAGAGACCCAGTACTTC
. . TRBJ1-4 TRBV7-8 CASSSTDTYEKLFF TGTGCCAGCAGCTCAACCGACACCTATGAAAAACTGTTTTTT
. . TRBJ1-1 TRBV14 CASSQAGMGNTEAFF TGTGCCAGCAGCCAAGCGGGGATGGGGAACACTGAAGCTTTCTTT
TRBD2 . TRBJ2-2 TRBV4-1 CASRPLAGTANTGELFF TGCGCCAGCAGACCGCTAGCGGGTACTGCGAACACCGGGGAGCTGTTTTTT
. . TRBJ2-5 TRBV10-2 CASSSLPGAGQETQYF TGCGCCAGCAGCTCCCTCCCCGGCGCGGGCCAAGAGACCCAGTACTTC
. . TRBJ2-2 TRBV4-1 CASSGQDTGELFF TGCGCCAGCAGCGGCCAGGACACCGGGGAGCTGTTTTTT
. . TRBJ2-1 TRBV10-1 CASSLLTGVDEQFF TGCGCCAGCAGCCTCCTGACCGGGGTCGATGAGCAGTTCTTC
. few TRBJ2-1 TRBV19 CASSPLSGSYNEQFF TGTGCCAGTAGCCCCTTATCGGGATCCTACAATGAGCAGTTCTTC
TRBD1 . TRBJ1-2 TRBV4-1 CASSQDPGQVYGYTF TGCGCCAGCAGCCAAGATCCCGGACAGGTCTATGGCTACACCTTC
TRBD2 . TRBJ2-3 TRBV13 CASSIRTSGGTDTQYF TGTGCCAGCAGCATCCGGACTAGCGGAGGCACAGATACGCAGTATTTT
. . TRBJ1-5 TRBV24-1 CATSDLGRPQHF TGTGCCACCAGTGATTTGGGCCGACCCCAGCATTTT
. few TRBJ1-1 TRBV4-1 CASSPGGWQMNTEAFF TGCGCCAGCAGCCCCGGAGGGTGGCAGATGAACACTGAAGCTTTCTTT
TRBD2 . TRBJ2-1 TRBV6-2/TRBV6-3 CASSYLGLAGGATYNEQFF TGTGCCAGCAGTTATCTTGGACTAGCGGGAGGAGCCACCTACAATGAGCAGTTCTTC
TRBD1 . TRBJ2-2 TRBV6-5 CASSRRTGKSGELFF TGTGCCAGCAGTCGCCGGACAGGGAAATCCGGGGAGCTGTTTTTT
. few TRBJ1-3 TRBV7-9 CASSPQQIAAGNTIYF TGTGCCAGCAGCCCCCAGCAGATCGCGGCTGGAAACACCATATATTTT
. . TRBJ1-1 TRBV28 CASSFPGLGPNTEAFF TGTGCCAGCAGTTTTCCAGGCTTGGGGCCGAACACTGAAGCTTTCTTT